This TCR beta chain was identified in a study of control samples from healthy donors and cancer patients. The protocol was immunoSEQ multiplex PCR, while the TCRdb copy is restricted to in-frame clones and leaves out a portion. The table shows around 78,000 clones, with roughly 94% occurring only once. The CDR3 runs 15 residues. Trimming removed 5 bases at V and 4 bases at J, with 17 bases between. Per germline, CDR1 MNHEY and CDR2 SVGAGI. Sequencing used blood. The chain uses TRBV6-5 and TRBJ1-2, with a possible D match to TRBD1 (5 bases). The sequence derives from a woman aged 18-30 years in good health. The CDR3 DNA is TGTGCCAGCAGTACCGTAGTTAGAGGGACCTATGGCTACACCTTC. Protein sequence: CASSTVVRGTYGYTF.